These 19 T cell receptor beta chains were all obtained from the same sample, sequenced in a study of cytomegalovirus exposure and HLA in healthy donors (dated by TCRdb to 2016 to 2017). The library was produced with the immunoSEQ multiplex PCR assay. For the multiplex PCR, a mixture combining 60 forward primers for TCR Vbeta segments and 13 reverse primers for TCR Jbeta segments was used. TCRdb stores this immuneACCESS table with in-frame sequences only. Part of the clones is absent; in the studies checked, under half of the shortfall reflects unresolved V genes, and no reason is known for the rest. The sample has about 120,000 clones on record, about three quarters of them singletons. The ten top clones hold around 3% of the sample. The sample taken for sequencing was PBMCs. The receptors shown here come from a woman aged 30 to 39 in good health and CMV-seropositive.

CDR3: CAISEDGASERGTQYF. CDR3 bases: TGTGCCATCAGTGAAGACGGTGCTTCAGAACGGGGGACCCAGTACTTC. The J gene is TRBJ2-5, the V gene TRBV10-3, with D tentatively TRBD2 (5 bases). Germline-derived CDR1 and CDR2 are ENHRY and SYGVKD. Trimming left V 3 bases short and J 7 bases short, with 21 bases between. The CDR3 totals 16 residues.

This chain joins TRBV5-1 and TRBJ2-7; TRBD1 agrees at 8 bases. The ends lost 5 bases at V and 2 bases at J; junction bases unmatched: 6. Germline assignment: CDR1 SGHRS and CDR2 YFSETQ. This CDR3 has 14 residues. The DNA of the CDR3 is TGCGCCAGCAGTAATGGACAGGGTGCCTACGAGCAGTACTTC. The encoded protein is CASSNGQGAYEQYF. The full variable domain, with the rest looked up from reference TRBV5-1 and TRBJ2-7, is KAGVTQTPRYLIKTRGQQVTLSCSPISGHRSVSWYQQTPGQGLQFLFEYFSETQRNKGNFPGRFSGRQFSNSRSEMNVSTLELGDSALYLCASSNGQGAYEQYFGPGTRLTVT.

The chain recombines TRBV28 with TRBJ2-7; 9 bases match TRBD1. Germline-derived CDR1 and CDR2 are MDHEN and SYDVKM. The V and J ends lost 7 bases and 4 bases, in that order; junction bases with no gene match: 5. This CDR3 is built from 13 residues. CDR3 sequence reads: CASTRQGGYEQYF. The DNA of the CDR3 is TGTGCCAGCACGCGACAGGGGGGGTACGAGCAGTACTTC.

This clone has only a few counts. The chain couples TRBV5-4 to TRBJ2-3, with D perhaps TRBD2 (6 bases). V gave up 3 bases and J gave up 5 bases, with 19 bases separating them. The CDR3 is made up of 16 amino acids. Looked up from germline, CDR1 is SGHNT and CDR2 is YYREEE (reference sequence). CDR3 sequence reads: CASSSLIEGRGDTQYF. The CDR3 DNA sequence: TGTGCCAGCAGCTCCCTCATCGAGGGGCGGGGAGATACGCAGTATTTT. Looking up the rest from reference TRBV5-4 and TRBJ2-3 gives the full variable domain: ETGVTQSPTHLIKTRGQQVTLRCSSQSGHNTVSWYQQALGQGPQFIFQYYREEENGRGNFPPRFSGLQFPNYSSELNVNALELDDSALYLCASSSLIEGRGDTQYFGPGTRLTVL.

The genes are TRBV28 and TRBJ1-2; no clear D. With 6 bases removed from V and 4 bases from J, the gap between germline ends came to 21 bases. Germline V gene sequence: CDR1 MDHEN, CDR2 SYDVKM. The CDR3 length is 16 residues. As DNA, the CDR3 is TGTGCCAGCAGGGCCGGGTTCTTAGAAGTGGGCTATGGCTACACCTTC. Translated: CASRAGFLEVGYGYTF.

V usage is TRBV10-3 and J usage is TRBJ1-3; D might be TRBD1 (5 bases). Germline lookup yields CDR1 ENHRY and CDR2 SYGVKD. The CDR3 covers 14 residues. The V gene lost 6 bases and the J gene lost 4 bases, with 13 bases spanning the gap. The CDR3 region has the DNA TGTGCCATCAGCGAGGGGCAGTTCGGAAACACCATATATTTT. Translated, it gives CAISEGQFGNTIYF.

The chain joins TRBV19 to TRBJ2-5; 7 nucleotides align to TRBD2. Germline lookup yields CDR1 LNHDA and CDR2 SQIVND (reference sequence). The CDR3 is 16 residues long. The ends lost 3 bases at V and 3 bases at J; junction bases unmatched: 10. The CDR3 loop is CASSIGGYTLEETQYF. The CDR3 region has the DNA TGTGCCAGTAGTATCGGGGGGTACACGCTGGAAGAGACCCAGTACTTC. The full variable domain, completed using reference TRBV19 and TRBJ2-5, is DGGITQSPKYLFRKEGQNVTLSCEQNLNHDAMYWYRQDPGQGLRLIYYSQIVNDFQKGDIAEGYSVSREKKESFPLTVTSAQKNPTAFYLCASSIGGYTLEETQYFGPGTRLLVL.

The rearrangement uses TRBV5-1 and TRBJ2-5, with 9 bases aligning to TRBD2. CDR1 is SGHRS, CDR2 YFSETQ, per germline. Losses at the gene ends were 2 bases for V and 3 bases for J; bases not matched to a gene: 5. CDR3 length: 15 residues. The CDR3 loop reads CASSFLAGDKETQYF. In DNA form, the CDR3 reads TGCGCCAGCAGCTTTTTAGCGGGGGACAAAGAGACCCAGTACTTC.

The chain joins TRBV9 to TRBJ1-1; possible D gene TRBD1, 5 bases. In germline, CDR1 is SGDLS, CDR2 YYNGEE. The CDR3 is 16 amino acids. The ends were cut back, 0 bases at V and 4 bases at J, with 16 bases in the middle. The chain's CDR3 is CASSVGARVGGTEAFF. CDR3 in DNA: TGTGCCAGCAGCGTAGGGGCCAGGGTGGGGGGCACTGAAGCTTTCTTT.

This chain links TRBV6-1 with TRBJ2-7, with TRBD1 matching over 9 bases. Germline CDR1 and CDR2: MNHNS and SASEGT. Germline trimming cut 1 base from V and 7 bases from J; bases unmatched to any gene: 8. The CDR3 consists of 15 residues. The CDR3 DNA reads TGTGCCAGCAGTGAAGGGGGACAGGGTACGCGGGAGCAGTACTTC. This encodes CASSEGGQGTREQYF.

V gene TRBV30 combines with J gene TRBJ1-1, with 7 bases that match TRBD1. This CDR3 region has 13 residues. The junction had 5 bases not matched to a gene; V was cut back by 5 bases and J by 2 bases. The germline V gene encodes CDR1 GTSNPN and CDR2 SVGIG (reference sequence). CDR3 protein: CAWDRVINTEAFF. The CDR3 DNA sequence: TGTGCCTGGGACAGGGTAATCAACACTGAAGCTTTCTTT.

This sequence joins TRBV7-2 and TRBJ1-2; the match to TRBD1 covers 9 bases. J lost 2 bases, V lost 5 bases, and 6 bases had no gene match. Germline assignment: CDR1 SGHTA and CDR2 FQGNSA. The CDR3 totals 15 residues. Written as DNA, the CDR3 is TGTGCCAGCAGCAGCGGACAGGGGTGGAACTATGGCTACACCTTC. Protein product: CASSSGQGWNYGYTF.

The chain carries TRBV6-1 and TRBJ1-6, with D perhaps matching TRBD1 (6 bases). V was clipped by 4 bases and J by 9 bases, with 16 bases between them. The CDR3 length is 15 residues. From germline, CDR1 is MNHNS and CDR2 SASEGT. The CDR3 sequence: CASSVAGGGSSPLHF. The CDR3, as DNA: TGTGCCAGCAGTGTAGCCGGGGGCGGGAGTTCACCCCTCCACTTT.

This chain connects TRBV27 to TRBJ2-3; 10 positions agree with TRBD2. V lost 6 bases to trimming and J lost 3 bases; unmatched junction nucleotides: 6. The germline CDR1 and CDR2 sequences are MNHEY and SMNVEV (reference sequence). The CDR3 totals 15 residues. The CDR3 region has the DNA TGTGCCAGCAGCCAGCGGGGGGGCCGTACAGATACGCAGTATTTT. Amino acid sequence: CASSQRGGRTDTQYF.

The chain employs TRBV5-1 and TRBJ2-3; 8 nucleotides line up with TRBD2. CDR3 length: 16 residues. With V trimmed by 0 bases and J by 6 bases, 9 bases remained unmatched. Germline V gene lookup returns CDR1 SGHRS and CDR2 YFSETQ. Here the CDR3 reads CASSLGRGGQGDTQYF. The CDR3 DNA reads TGCGCCAGCAGCTTGGGACGCGGGGGGCAAGGGGATACGCAGTATTTT.

The chain has TRBV19 and TRBJ1-1; maybe TRBD1 (5 bases). Germline CDR1 is LNHDA and CDR2 is SQIVND (reference sequence). The CDR3 extends over 13 amino acids. V lost 5 bases and J lost 3, with 10 bases in between. The CDR3 region has the DNA TGTGCCAGTAGTTTCTTAGGGGACACTGAAGCTTTCTTT. Amino acid sequence: CASSFLGDTEAFF.

This rearrangement joins TRBV5-1 to TRBJ2-2; no clear D. The CDR3 sequence is 15 residues long. The germline gives CDR1 SGHRS, CDR2 YFSETQ. Trimming took off 0 bases at V and 2 bases at J, with 8 bases between the two ends. DNA of the CDR3: TGCGCCAGCAGCTTGGCGGAGACTAACACCGGGGAGCTGTTTTTT. Its protein is CASSLAETNTGELFF.

The chain uses TRBV5-1 and TRBJ1-4; possibly TRBD1 for D (5 bases). The germline V and J ends were trimmed by 3 bases and 4 bases, with 7 bases remaining between them. The germline V gene encodes CDR1 SGHRS and CDR2 YFSETQ. The CDR3 covers 13 residues. CDR3 protein: CASSSGLNEKLFF. DNA of the CDR3: TGCGCCAGCAGCTCGGGACTTAATGAAAAACTGTTTTTT. The whole variable domain, remainder taken from reference TRBV5-1 and TRBJ1-4, is KAGVTQTPRYLIKTRGQQVTLSCSPISGHRSVSWYQQTPGQGLQFLFEYFSETQRNKGNFPGRFSGRQFSNSRSEMNVSTLELGDSALYLCASSSGLNEKLFFGSGTQLSVL.

This sequence joins TRBV11-2 and TRBJ2-7; D is perhaps TRBD2 (6 bases). CDR3 length: 15 residues. Germline CDR1 is SGHAT and CDR2 is FQNNGV. Trimming shortened V by 5 bases and J by 2 bases, and 16 bases separated the two germline ends. The CDR3 sequence is CASSPARRGAYEQYF. The CDR3 DNA follows: TGTGCCAGCAGCCCCGCTAGGCGGGGCGCCTACGAGCAGTACTTC. Filled out from reference TRBV11-2 and TRBJ2-7, the complete variable domain reads EAGVAQSPRYKIIEKRQSVAFWCNPISGHATLYWYQQILGQGPKLLIQFQNNGVVDDSQLPKDRFSAERLKGVDSTLKIQPAKLEDSAVYLCASSPARRGAYEQYFGPGTRLTVT.